The entry below gives a single T cell receptor (beta chain) sequence along with its context. Its antigen has not been determined. No per-base quality is available; no much larger clone lies one base away. Separate from the approximately 690-subject first cohort, the validation cohort of 95 to 150 subjects was the group to which the donors belonged. Library construction relied on the immunoSEQ multiplex PCR assay. Under the source paper's analysis protocol: A statistical classification framework was built for diagnosing cytomegalovirus status from the catalog of TCR beta chain sequences. The source is immuneACCESS, and TCRdb retained only in-frame sequences with V and J called. Part of the clones is not carried over; for the studies checked, unresolved V genes explain less than half of this, and the remainder is unexplained. D and trimming come from the DNA, and the V and J calls and clone size come from that table. For this sample the table gives 75,000 to 90,000 clones, of which approximately 95% were detected only once. In total, the top ten clones hold nearly 0.7% of the sample.

The data belong to a study of cytomegalovirus exposure and HLA in healthy donors (dated by TCRdb to the late 2010s). The study in broad terms: The roughly 700 repertoires of the first cohort and the 110 or so validation repertoires were produced on the same platform, according to a later analysis. The study aimed to test whether cataloging public T cell receptors could reveal signatures of past pathogen exposure. Along with the roughly 670-subject first cohort, a separate validation cohort of 120 different subjects was used. The study combined high-throughput TCR immunosequencing, statistical association of individual TCRs with disease status, and machine learning to predict cytomegalovirus infection status.

What the work shows at the level of the full study, not this receptor alone: All 120 or so repertoires were used to score co-occurrence in the validation cohort in a later analysis, because that analysis had no HLA typing for the cohort. In a later analysis, TCRs clustered in the first cohort were found to also tend to co-occur in the roughly 120 validation repertoires, with approximately 93% of cluster scores above 0. The authors suggested that the approach could potentially be extended to other disease states and immunological phenotypes. Cytomegalovirus status was reported to be diagnosed by the classifier with high specificity and sensitivity in both the original and validation cohorts. Most TCR sequences were seen in very few donors, while some public TCRs were found in many individuals. In vitro tests confirmed that a few of the cytomegalovirus-associated TCR beta chains recognize cytomegalovirus antigens. In the study, roughly 160 TCR beta chains were listed as associated with cytomegalovirus.

Inclusive of the bounding cysteine and phenylalanine, the CDR3 is 16 residues long. Of all the DNA, just the CDR3 is kept, 48 bases in frame from base 1. Germline trimming amounts to 4 bases on V and 2 bases on J, with 3 as the count of junction bases outside the gene matches. CDR1 and CDR2, per the germline V gene, are SGHRS and YFSETQ. Recombination linked TRBV5-1 to TRBJ2-5, and 15 bases in between align with TRBD2. Source material: PBMCs. This clonotype was obtained from a woman between 18 and 29 years old in good health and CMV-seronegative. The CDR3 here reads CASSPGTSGGQETQYF. DNA sequence: TGCGCCAGCAGCCCGGGGACTAGCGGGGGGCAAGAGACCCAGTACTTC.